This T cell receptor (beta chain) was identified during a study of CD8 T cells in ankylosing spondylitis. Libraries of TCR beta came from quantitative 5'-RACE with molecular barcodes. TCRdb processed the 5' RACE reads anew with MiXCR; each CDR3 protein has one entry. The profile shows 750,000 to 850,000 distinct CDR3 sequences, 10% to 15% of them singletons. The ends lost 1 base at V and 7 bases at J; junction bases unmatched: 5. The germline CDR1 and CDR2 sequences are DFQATT and SNEGSKA (reference sequence). The CDR3 is 14 residues long. A few counts support this clonotype. Its antigen is still unknown. Overall study findings and caveats: Disease-linked clones were reportedly significantly enriched in matched ankylosing spondylitis synovial fluid. Blood from ankylosing spondylitis patients appeared to carry a characteristic eight-variant TCR beta motif.

Sequencing was done on a sample of blood, either unsorted or a sorted T cell fraction (not recorded which). This TCR was recovered from a male donor with ankylosing spondylitis. This chain uses TRBV20-1 with TRBJ2-1; 9 positions agree with TRBD2. The CDR3 protein is CSARVGTSRNEQFF. CDR3 nucleotides: TGCAGTGCTAGAGTGGGGACTAGCAGAAATGAGCAGTTCTTC.